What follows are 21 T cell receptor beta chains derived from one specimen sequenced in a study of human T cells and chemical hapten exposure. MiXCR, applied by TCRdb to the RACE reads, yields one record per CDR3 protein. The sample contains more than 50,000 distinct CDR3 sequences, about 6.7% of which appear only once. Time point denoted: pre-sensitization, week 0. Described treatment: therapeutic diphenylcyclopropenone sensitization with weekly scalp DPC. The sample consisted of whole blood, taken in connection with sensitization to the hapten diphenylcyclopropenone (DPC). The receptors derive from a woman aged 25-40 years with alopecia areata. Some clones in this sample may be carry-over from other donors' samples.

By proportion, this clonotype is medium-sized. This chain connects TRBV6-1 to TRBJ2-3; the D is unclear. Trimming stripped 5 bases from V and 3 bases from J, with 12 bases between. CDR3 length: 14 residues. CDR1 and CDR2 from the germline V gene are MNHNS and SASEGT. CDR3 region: CASSMKPRTDTQYF. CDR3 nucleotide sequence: TGTGCCAGCAGTATGAAACCCCGGACAGATACGCAGTATTTT.

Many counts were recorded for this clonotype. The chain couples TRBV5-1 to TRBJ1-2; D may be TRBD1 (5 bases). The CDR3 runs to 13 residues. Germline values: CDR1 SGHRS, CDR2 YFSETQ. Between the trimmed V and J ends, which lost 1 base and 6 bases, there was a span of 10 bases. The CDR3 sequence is CASSLSRVDGYTF. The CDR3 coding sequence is TGCGCCAGCAGCTTGTCCAGGGTCGATGGCTACACCTTC. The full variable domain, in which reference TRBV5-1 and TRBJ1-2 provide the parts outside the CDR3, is KAGVTQTPRYLIKTRGQQVTLSCSPISGHRSVSWYQQTPGQGLQFLFEYFSETQRNKGNFPGRFSGRQFSNSRSEMNVSTLELGDSALYLCASSLSRVDGYTFGSGTRLTVV.

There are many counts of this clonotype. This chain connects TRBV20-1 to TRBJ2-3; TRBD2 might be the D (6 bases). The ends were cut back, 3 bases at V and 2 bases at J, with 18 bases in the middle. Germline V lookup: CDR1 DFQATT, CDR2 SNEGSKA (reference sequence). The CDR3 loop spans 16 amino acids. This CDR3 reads CSASPVPGESTDTQYF. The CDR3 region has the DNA TGCAGTGCTAGCCCTGTCCCGGGGGAGTCCACAGATACGCAGTATTTT.

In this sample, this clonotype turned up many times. The CDR3 loop is CAWSPGQGAGQPQHF. The CDR3, as DNA: TGTGCCTGGAGCCCCGGACAGGGGGCCGGACAGCCCCAGCATTTT. The V call is TRBV30, the J call TRBJ1-5; 11 nucleotides line up with TRBD1. The CDR3 contains 15 residues. V was pared by 3 bases and J by 7 bases, with 8 bases of the junction left unmatched. CDR1 and CDR2 from the germline V gene are GTSNPN and SVGIG (reference sequence).

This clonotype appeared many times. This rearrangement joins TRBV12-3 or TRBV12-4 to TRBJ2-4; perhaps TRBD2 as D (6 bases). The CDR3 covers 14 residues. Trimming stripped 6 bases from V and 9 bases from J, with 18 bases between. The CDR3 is CASSAGRARSIQYF. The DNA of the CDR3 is TGTGCCAGCAGCGCGGGACGAGCCAGAAGCATTCAGTACTTC.

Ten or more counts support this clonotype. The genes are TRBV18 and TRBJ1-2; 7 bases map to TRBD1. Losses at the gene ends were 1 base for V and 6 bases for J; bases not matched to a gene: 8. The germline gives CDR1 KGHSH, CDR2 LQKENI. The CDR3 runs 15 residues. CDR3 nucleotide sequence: TGTGCCAGCTCACCACAGGAGGGGGCGCAAAATGGCTACACCTTC. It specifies CASSPQEGAQNGYTF.

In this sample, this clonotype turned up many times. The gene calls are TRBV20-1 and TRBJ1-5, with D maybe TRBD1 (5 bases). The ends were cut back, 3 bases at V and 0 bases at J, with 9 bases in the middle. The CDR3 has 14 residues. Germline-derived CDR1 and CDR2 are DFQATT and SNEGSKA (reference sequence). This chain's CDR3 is CSASEGASNQPQHF. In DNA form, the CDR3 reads TGCAGTGCTAGTGAAGGGGCTAGCAATCAGCCCCAGCATTTT.

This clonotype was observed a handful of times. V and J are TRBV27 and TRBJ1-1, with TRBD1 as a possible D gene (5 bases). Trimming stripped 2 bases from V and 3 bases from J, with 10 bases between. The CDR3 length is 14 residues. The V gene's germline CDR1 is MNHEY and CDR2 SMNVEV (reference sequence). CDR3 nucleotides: TGTGCCAGCAGTTTAGGGGGGTTATACACTGAAGCTTTCTTT. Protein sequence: CASSLGGLYTEAFF.

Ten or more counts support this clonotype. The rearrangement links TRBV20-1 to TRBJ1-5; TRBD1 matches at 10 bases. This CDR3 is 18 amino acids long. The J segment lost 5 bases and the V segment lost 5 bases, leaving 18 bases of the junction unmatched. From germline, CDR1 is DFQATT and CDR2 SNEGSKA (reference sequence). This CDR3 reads CSAQEWGPRQGAHQPQHF. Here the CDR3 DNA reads TGCAGTGCTCAAGAGTGGGGTCCGAGACAGGGGGCCCATCAGCCCCAGCATTTT.

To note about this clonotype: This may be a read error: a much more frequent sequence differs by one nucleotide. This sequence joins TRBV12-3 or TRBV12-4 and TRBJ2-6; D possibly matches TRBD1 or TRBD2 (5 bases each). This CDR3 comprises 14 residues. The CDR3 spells CASTPGAGADVLTF. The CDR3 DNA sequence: TGTGCCAGCACTCCTGGGGCCGGGGCCGACGTCCTGACTTTC.

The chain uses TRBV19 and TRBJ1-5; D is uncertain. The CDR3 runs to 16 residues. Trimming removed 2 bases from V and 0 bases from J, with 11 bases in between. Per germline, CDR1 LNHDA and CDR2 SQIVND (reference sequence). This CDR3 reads CASSITEIYSNQPQHF. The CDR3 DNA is TGTGCCAGTAGTATAACCGAGATTTATAGCAATCAGCCCCAGCATTTT.

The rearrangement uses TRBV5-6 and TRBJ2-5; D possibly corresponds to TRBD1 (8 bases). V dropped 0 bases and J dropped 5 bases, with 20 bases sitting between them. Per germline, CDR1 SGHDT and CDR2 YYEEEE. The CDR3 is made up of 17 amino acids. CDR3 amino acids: CASSLVGGAGGAETQYF. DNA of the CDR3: TGTGCCAGCAGCTTGGTGGGGGGGGCAGGGGGCGCGGAGACCCAGTACTTC.

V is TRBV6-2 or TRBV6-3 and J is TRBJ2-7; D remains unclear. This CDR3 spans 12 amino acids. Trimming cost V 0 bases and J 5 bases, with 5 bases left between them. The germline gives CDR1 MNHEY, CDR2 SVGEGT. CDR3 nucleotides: TGTGCCAGCAGTTACTCCTTGAACGAGCAGTACTTC. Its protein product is CASSYSLNEQYF.

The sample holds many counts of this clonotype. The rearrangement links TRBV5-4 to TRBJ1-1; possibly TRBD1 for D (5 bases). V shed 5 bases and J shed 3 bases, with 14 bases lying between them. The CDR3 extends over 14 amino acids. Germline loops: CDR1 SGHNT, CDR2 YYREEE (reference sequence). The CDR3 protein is CASSQGTTYTEAFF. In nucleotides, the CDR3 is TGTGCCAGCAGTCAAGGGACGACGTACACTGAAGCTTTCTTT.

The CDR3 is CASSLGPGSQPQHF. DNA for the CDR3: TGTGCCAGCAGTTTGGGACCGGGGAGTCAGCCCCAGCATTTT. The gene calls are TRBV12-3 or TRBV12-4 and TRBJ1-5; maybe TRBD1 (5 bases). V was clipped by 3 bases and J by 6 bases, with 12 bases between them. This CDR3 spans 14 amino acids.

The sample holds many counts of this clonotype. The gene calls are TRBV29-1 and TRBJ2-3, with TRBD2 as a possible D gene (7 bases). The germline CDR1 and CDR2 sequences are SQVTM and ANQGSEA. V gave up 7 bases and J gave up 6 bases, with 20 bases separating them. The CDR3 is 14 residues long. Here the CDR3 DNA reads TGCAGCGCGTACCCCGTACAGGGAGGGGATACGCAGTATTTT. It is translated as CSAYPVQGGDTQYF.

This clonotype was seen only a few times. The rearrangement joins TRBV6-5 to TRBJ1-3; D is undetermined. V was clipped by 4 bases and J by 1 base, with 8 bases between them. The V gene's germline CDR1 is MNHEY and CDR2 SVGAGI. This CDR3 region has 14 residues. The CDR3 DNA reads TGTGCCAGCAGTTTTAAGCTTTCTGGAAACACCATATATTTT. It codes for CASSFKLSGNTIYF.

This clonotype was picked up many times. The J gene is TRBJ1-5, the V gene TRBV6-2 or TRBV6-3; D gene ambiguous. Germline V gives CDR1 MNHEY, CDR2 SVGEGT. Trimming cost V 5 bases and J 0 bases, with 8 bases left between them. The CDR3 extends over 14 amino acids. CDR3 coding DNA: TGTGCCAGCAGTCTGCAGAATAGCAATCAGCCCCAGCATTTT. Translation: CASSLQNSNQPQHF.

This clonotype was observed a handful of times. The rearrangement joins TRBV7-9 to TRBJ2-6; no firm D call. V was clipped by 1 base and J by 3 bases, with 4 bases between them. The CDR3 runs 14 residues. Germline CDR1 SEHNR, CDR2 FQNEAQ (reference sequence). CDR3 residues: CASSLVRGANVLTF. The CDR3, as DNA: TGTGCCAGCAGCTTAGTTCGTGGGGCCAACGTCCTGACTTTC.

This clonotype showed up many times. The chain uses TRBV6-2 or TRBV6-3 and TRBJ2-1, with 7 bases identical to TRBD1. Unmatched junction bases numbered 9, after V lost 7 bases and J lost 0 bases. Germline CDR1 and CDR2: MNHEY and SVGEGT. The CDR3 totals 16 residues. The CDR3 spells CASIHRGFSSYNEQFF. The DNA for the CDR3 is TGTGCCAGCATTCACAGGGGCTTTAGCTCCTACAATGAGCAGTTCTTC.

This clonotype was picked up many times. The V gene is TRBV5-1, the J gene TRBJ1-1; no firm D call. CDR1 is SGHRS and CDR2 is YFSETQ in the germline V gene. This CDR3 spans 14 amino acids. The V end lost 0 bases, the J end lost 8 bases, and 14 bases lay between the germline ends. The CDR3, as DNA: TGCGCCAGCAGCTTGGCGTTGGGGTATCCCGAAGCTTTCTTT. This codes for CASSLALGYPEAFF. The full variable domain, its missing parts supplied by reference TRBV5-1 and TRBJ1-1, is KAGVTQTPRYLIKTRGQQVTLSCSPISGHRSVSWYQQTPGQGLQFLFEYFSETQRNKGNFPGRFSGRQFSNSRSEMNVSTLELGDSALYLCASSLALGYPEAFFGQGTRLTVV.